The rows below give T cell receptor beta chains drawn from one sample of a study of cytomegalovirus exposure and HLA in healthy donors. Sequenced by immunoSEQ multiplex PCR; TCRdb stores in-frame clones only, minus some. The sample shows 180,000 or so clones, 75% of them seen only once. Sequencing used PBMCs. These TCRs come from a woman between 35 and 50 years old in good health and CMV-seropositive. Both conserved end residues are part of each CDR3.

cdr3_aa | v_call
CASSPVYRDSNQPQHF | TRBV18
CASSLTSNTIYF | TRBV5-5
CASSFGTRHTEAFF | TRBV11-3
CAWSGGVGLAGGTQYF | TRBV30
CASSYSGLITGELFF | TRBV6-5
CASSYSRRENYGYTF | TRBV6-5
CASSAGTGNTGELFF | TRBV19
CASSYPGRASDSYNEQFF | TRBV28
CASSQPRGSTEAFF | TRBV4-2
CASSLLAGELVGELFF | TRBV5-1
CASSDSAGIPREAFF | TRBV25-1
CASRPGVIEGYTF | TRBV28
CASSRIQGYEQYF | TRBV7-3
CASSVGRSNQNTEAFF | TRBV9
CASSSHLTSGRARNEQFF | TRBV5-6
CASSLGSATNEKLFF | TRBV7-2
CASSLGTSGEQYF | TRBV5-1